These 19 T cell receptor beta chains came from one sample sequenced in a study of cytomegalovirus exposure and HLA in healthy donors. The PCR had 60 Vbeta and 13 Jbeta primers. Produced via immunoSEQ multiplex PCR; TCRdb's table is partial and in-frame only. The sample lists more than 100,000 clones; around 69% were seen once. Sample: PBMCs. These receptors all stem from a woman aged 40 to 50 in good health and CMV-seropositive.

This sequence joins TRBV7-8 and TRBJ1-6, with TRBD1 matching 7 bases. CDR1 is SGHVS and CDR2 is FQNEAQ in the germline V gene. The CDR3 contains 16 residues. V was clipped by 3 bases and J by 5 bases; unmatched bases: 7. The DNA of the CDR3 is TGTGCCAGCAGCTTCGCCACCGGGACAGATAATTCACCCCTCCACTTT. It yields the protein CASSFATGTDNSPLHF. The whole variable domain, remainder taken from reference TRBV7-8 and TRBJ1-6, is GAGVSQSPRYKVAKRGQDVALRCDPISGHVSLFWYQQALGQGPEFLTYFQNEAQLDKSGLPSDRFFAERPEGSVSTLKIQRTQQEDSAVYLCASSFATGTDNSPLHFGNGTRLTVT.

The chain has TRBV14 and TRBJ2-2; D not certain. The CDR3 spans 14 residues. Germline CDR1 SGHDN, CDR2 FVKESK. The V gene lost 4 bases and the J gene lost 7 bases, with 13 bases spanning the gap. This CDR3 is CASSPLRRSGELFF. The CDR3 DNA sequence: TGTGCCAGCAGCCCCCTTAGGCGGAGCGGGGAGCTGTTTTTT.

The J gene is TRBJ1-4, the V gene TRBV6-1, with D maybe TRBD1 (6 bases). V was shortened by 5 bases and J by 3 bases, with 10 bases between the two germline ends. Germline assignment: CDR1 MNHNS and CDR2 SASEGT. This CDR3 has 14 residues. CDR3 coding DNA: TGTGCCAGCAGTAGGACAGCCCCTAATGAAAAACTGTTTTTT. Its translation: CASSRTAPNEKLFF.

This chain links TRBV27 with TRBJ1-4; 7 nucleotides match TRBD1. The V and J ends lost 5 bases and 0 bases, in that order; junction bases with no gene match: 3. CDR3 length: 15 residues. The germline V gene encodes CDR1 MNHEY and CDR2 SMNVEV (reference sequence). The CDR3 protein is CASSPGTATNEKLFF. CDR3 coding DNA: TGTGCCAGCAGTCCCGGGACAGCAACTAATGAAAAACTGTTTTTT. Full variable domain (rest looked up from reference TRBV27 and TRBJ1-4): EAQVTQNPRYLITVTGKKLTVTCSQNMNHEYMSWYRQDPGLGLRQIYYSMNVEVTDKGDVPEGYKVSRKEKRNFPLILESPSPNQTSLYFCASSPGTATNEKLFFGSGTQLSVL.

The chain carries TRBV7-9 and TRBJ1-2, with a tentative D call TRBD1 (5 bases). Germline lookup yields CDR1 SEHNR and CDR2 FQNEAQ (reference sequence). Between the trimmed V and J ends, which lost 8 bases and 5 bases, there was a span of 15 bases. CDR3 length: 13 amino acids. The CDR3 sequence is CASCLGRGYGYTF. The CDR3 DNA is TGTGCCAGCTGCCTGGGTCGGGGGTATGGCTACACCTTC.

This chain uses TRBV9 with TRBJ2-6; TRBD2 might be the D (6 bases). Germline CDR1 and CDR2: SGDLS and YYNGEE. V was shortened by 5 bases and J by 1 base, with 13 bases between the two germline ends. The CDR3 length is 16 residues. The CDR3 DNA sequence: TGTGCCAGCAGAGACATGGGGGGATCTGGGGCCAACGTCCTGACTTTC. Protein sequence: CASRDMGGSGANVLTF.

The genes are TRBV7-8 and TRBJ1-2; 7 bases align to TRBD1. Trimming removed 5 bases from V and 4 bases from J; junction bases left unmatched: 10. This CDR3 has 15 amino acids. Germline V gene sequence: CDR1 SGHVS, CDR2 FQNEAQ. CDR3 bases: TGTGCCAGCAGCCCAGGACAGGAGGGGGTCTATGGCTACACCTTC. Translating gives CASSPGQEGVYGYTF. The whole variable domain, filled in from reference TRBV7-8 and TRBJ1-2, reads GAGVSQSPRYKVAKRGQDVALRCDPISGHVSLFWYQQALGQGPEFLTYFQNEAQLDKSGLPSDRFFAERPEGSVSTLKIQRTQQEDSAVYLCASSPGQEGVYGYTFGSGTRLTVV.

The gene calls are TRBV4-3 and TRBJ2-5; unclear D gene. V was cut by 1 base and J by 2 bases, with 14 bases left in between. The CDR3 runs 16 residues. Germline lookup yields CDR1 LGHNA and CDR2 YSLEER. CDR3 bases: TGCGCCAGCAGCCAAGTATCTACCGGGTCGCAAGAGACCCAGTACTTC. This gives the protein CASSQVSTGSQETQYF.

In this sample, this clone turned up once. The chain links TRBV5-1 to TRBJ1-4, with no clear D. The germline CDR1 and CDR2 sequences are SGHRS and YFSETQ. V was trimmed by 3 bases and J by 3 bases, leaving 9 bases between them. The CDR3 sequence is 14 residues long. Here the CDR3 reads CASSSVGANEKLFF. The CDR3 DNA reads TGCGCCAGCAGCTCGGTGGGAGCTAATGAAAAACTGTTTTTT.

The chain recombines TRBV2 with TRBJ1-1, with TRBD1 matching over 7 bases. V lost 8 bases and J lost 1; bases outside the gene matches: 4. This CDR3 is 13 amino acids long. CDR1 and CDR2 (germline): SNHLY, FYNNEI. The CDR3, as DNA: TGTGCCAGCGCCGACAGGGCGAACACTGAAGCTTTCTTT. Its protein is CASADRANTEAFF.

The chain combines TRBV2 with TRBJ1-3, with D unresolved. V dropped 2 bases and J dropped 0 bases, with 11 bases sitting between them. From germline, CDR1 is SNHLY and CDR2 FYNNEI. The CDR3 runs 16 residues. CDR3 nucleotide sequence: TGTGCCAGCAGTGAATTCCGTCTTCGCTCTGGAAACACCATATATTTT. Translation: CASSEFRLRSGNTIYF.

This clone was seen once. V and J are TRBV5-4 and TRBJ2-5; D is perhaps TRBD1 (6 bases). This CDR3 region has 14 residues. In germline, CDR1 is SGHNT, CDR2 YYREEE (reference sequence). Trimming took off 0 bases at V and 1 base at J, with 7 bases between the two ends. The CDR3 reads CASSLGRGQETQYF. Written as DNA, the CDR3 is TGTGCCAGCAGCTTGGGCAGGGGCCAAGAGACCCAGTACTTC.

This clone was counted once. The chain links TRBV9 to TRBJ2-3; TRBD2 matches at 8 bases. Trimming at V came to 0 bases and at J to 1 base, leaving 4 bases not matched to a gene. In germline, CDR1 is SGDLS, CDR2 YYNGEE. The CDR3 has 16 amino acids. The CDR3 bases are TGTGCCAGCAGCGTAGAGGTGCGGGGGGGCACAGATACGCAGTATTTT. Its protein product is CASSVEVRGGTDTQYF.

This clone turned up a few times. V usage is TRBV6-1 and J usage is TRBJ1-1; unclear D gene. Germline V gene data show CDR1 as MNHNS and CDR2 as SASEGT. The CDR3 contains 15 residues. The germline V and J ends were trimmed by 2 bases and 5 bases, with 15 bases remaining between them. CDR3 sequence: CASSERSPGGTEAFF. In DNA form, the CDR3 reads TGTGCCAGCAGTGAACGGTCTCCGGGTGGGACTGAAGCTTTCTTT.

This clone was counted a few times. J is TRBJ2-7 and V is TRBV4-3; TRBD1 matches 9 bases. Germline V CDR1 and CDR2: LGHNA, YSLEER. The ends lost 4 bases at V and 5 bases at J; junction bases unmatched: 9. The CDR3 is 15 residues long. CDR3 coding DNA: TGCGCCAGCAGCCGAAATACAGGGGGCCCGGACGAGCAGTACTTC. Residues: CASSRNTGGPDEQYF.

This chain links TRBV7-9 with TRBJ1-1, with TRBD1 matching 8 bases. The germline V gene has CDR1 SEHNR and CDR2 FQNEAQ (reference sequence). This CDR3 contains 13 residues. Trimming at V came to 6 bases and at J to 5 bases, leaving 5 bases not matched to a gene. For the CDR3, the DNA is TGTGCCAGCAGGCCGACAGGGGTAACTGAAGCTTTCTTT. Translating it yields CASRPTGVTEAFF.

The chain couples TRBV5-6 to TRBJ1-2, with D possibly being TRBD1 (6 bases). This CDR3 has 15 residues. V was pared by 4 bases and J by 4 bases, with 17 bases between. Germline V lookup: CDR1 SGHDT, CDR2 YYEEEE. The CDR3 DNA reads TGTGCCAGCAGCCCCTTGAGAGGGGGTACCTATGGCTACACCTTC. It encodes CASSPLRGGTYGYTF.

CDR3 sequence (DNA): TGTGCCATCAGTGACGCAGGGGGAGGCACTGAAGCTTTCTTT. Translating it yields CAISDAGGGTEAFF. The chain employs TRBV10-3 and TRBJ1-1; 7 nucleotides line up with TRBD1. The V segment lost 3 bases and the J segment 4 bases; nucleotides outside the gene matches: 5. The CDR3 runs 14 residues. Germline CDR1 and CDR2: ENHRY and SYGVKD.

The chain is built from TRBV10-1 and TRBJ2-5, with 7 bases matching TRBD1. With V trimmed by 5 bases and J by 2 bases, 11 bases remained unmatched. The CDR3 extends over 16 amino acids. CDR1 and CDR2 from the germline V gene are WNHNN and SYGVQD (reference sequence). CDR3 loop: CASSKPQQGRQETQYF. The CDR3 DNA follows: TGCGCCAGCAGTAAACCTCAACAGGGGCGACAAGAGACCCAGTACTTC.